A single sample is the source of the 21 T cell receptor beta chains below, sequenced in a study of cytomegalovirus exposure and HLA in healthy donors. The assay was immunoSEQ multiplex PCR, and TCRdb's table has in-frame clones only and misses some. The sample contains about 130,000 clones, 70% to 90% of which appear only once. The source material was PBMCs. The receptors derive from a woman aged 30 to 39 in good health and CMV-seropositive.

The chain employs TRBV5-1 and TRBJ2-1, with 12 bases lining up with TRBD2. Germline trimming cut 3 bases from V and 3 bases from J; bases unmatched to any gene: 4. Germline lookup yields CDR1 SGHRS and CDR2 YFSETQ. This CDR3 contains 16 residues. This chain's CDR3 is CASSSRLAGVYNEQFF. CDR3 coding DNA: TGCGCCAGCAGCTCTAGACTAGCGGGAGTCTACAATGAGCAGTTCTTC.

The gene calls are TRBV7-2 and TRBJ2-1; D is unresolved. Germline assignment: CDR1 SGHTA and CDR2 FQGNSA. Trimming removed 5 bases from V and 5 bases from J, with 10 bases in between. The CDR3 contains 13 residues. This CDR3 is CASSAYIDNEQFF. The CDR3 bases are TGTGCCAGCAGCGCTTATATAGACAATGAGCAGTTCTTC.

The chain combines TRBV13 with TRBJ1-2; D may be TRBD1 (6 bases). This CDR3 is built from 13 residues. CDR1 is PRHDT, CDR2 FYEKMQ, per germline (reference sequence). V was trimmed by 0 bases and J by 8 bases, leaving 10 bases between them. The CDR3 loop is CASSLGRGGGYTF. In nucleotides, the CDR3 is TGTGCCAGCAGCTTAGGCCGGGGGGGCGGCTACACCTTC.

V is TRBV19 and J is TRBJ1-2; 8 nucleotides agree with TRBD1. This CDR3 spans 15 amino acids. Germline V gene lookup returns CDR1 LNHDA and CDR2 SQIVND (reference sequence). The J segment lost 0 bases and the V segment lost 5 bases, leaving 5 bases of the junction unmatched. CDR3 nucleotide sequence: TGTGCCAGTAGTCCGGGGACAGGCTCTAACTATGGCTACACCTTC. Residues: CASSPGTGSNYGYTF.

The rearrangement uses TRBV10-3 and TRBJ1-2; the D is unclear. V dropped 10 bases and J dropped 4 bases, with 16 bases sitting between them. The CDR3 has 13 residues. Germline lookup yields CDR1 ENHRY and CDR2 SYGVKD. CDR3 sequence reads: CATQRVSGYGYTF. In nucleotides, the CDR3 is TGTGCCACCCAACGAGTGTCGGGCTATGGCTACACCTTC.

The chain is built from TRBV6-5 and TRBJ1-4; D might be TRBD1 (5 bases). The CDR3 sequence is 15 residues long. Germline CDR1 and CDR2: MNHEY and SVGAGI. V was pared by 0 bases and J by 8 bases, with 13 bases between. CDR3 in DNA: TGTGCCAGCAGTTACTCTAGAAGGGGAGGCGAAAAACTGTTTTTT. Amino acid sequence: CASSYSRRGGEKLFF.

This chain joins TRBV5-1 and TRBJ2-7; 8 nucleotides align to TRBD2. Germline V CDR1 and CDR2: SGHRS, YFSETQ. CDR3 length: 18 residues. After removal of 0 bases from V and 5 bases from J, the junction contained 16 bases not matched to a gene. The CDR3 bases are TGCGCCAGCAGCTTGGGGAGGGGTCTACGGGAGGGCCACAACGAGCAGTACTTC. It translates to CASSLGRGLREGHNEQYF.

Concerning this clone itself: At one of its ends the junction is not consistent with the germline gene, which may arise from a read error. This CDR3 is CASTEGQGAYEQYF. CDR3 DNA sequence: TGTGCCAGCACTGAAGGACAGGGGGCCTACGAGCAGTACTTC. The chain joins TRBV2 to TRBJ2-7; 10 bases align to TRBD1. The CDR3 covers 14 residues. CDR1 and CDR2 (germline): SNHLY, FYNNEI.

This clone was counted once. In nucleotides, the CDR3 is TGCGCCGGGGGGACCGCCGGGTCAGCCCAGTACTTC. This translates into CAGGTAGSAQYF. The chain carries TRBV10-2 and TRBJ2-5, with D possibly TRBD2 on 6 matching bases. The ends were cut back, 11 bases at V and 9 bases at J, with 19 bases in the middle. Germline V CDR1 and CDR2: WSHSY, SAAADI. The CDR3 consists of 12 residues.

Turning to this clone: The identical CDR3 is also encoded by other nucleotide sequences in the sample. The V and J genes are TRBV7-9 and TRBJ2-5; the D is unclear. The V end lost 3 bases, the J end lost 4 bases, and 6 bases lay between the germline ends. This CDR3 is built from 12 residues. Germline CDR1 is SEHNR and CDR2 is FQNEAQ (reference sequence). CDR3 in amino acids: CASSFGRETQYF. In DNA form, the CDR3 reads TGTGCCAGCAGCTTCGGTCGAGAGACCCAGTACTTC.

The chain links TRBV28 to TRBJ2-7, with D perhaps matching TRBD1 (6 bases). The ends were cut back, 3 bases at V and 0 bases at J, with 9 bases in the middle. The CDR3 contains 14 residues. Germline V gene lookup returns CDR1 MDHEN and CDR2 SYDVKM. CDR3 coding DNA: TGTGCCAGCAGTTTGACAGGACTCTCCTACGAGCAGTACTTC. As protein: CASSLTGLSYEQYF.

The CDR3 nucleotides read TGTGCCAGCTCACCGGGACTAGCGGGAGTAAAAGTGGTAGGGAATGAGCAGTTCTTC. Amino acids: CASSPGLAGVKVVGNEQFF. The chain carries TRBV18 and TRBJ2-1; 14 bases fit TRBD2. This CDR3 comprises 19 residues. Unmatched junction bases numbered 14, after V lost 3 bases and J lost 7 bases. The V gene's germline CDR1 is KGHSH and CDR2 LQKENI.

The rearrangement joins TRBV28 to TRBJ1-2; 7 bases are shared with TRBD1. CDR1 and CDR2 from the germline V gene are MDHEN and SYDVKM. V gave up 6 bases and J gave up 1 base; unmatched junction bases: 8. The CDR3 has 15 amino acids. CDR3 bases: TGTGCCAGCAGGGCCGACAGGGACCTTAACTATGGCTACACCTTC. Its protein product is CASRADRDLNYGYTF.

The CDR3 sequence is CASSTGVRQPQHF. In DNA, the CDR3 is TGTGCCAGTAGCACAGGGGTTCGACAGCCCCAGCATTTT. The chain couples TRBV19 to TRBJ1-5, with 7 bases identical to TRBD1. The CDR3 extends over 13 amino acids. CDR1 LNHDA and CDR2 SQIVND come from the germline V gene (reference sequence). The ends lost 6 bases at V and 7 bases at J; junction bases unmatched: 6.

This clone has just a few counts. The V call is TRBV29-1, the J call TRBJ1-2; D may be TRBD1 (5 bases). The V gene's germline CDR1 is SQVTM and CDR2 ANQGSEA. Trimming removed 4 bases from V and 6 bases from J, with 12 bases in between. CDR3 length equals 12 residues. This CDR3 is CSVARDEDGYTF. The CDR3, as DNA: TGCAGCGTTGCCAGGGATGAGGATGGCTACACCTTC.

The chain combines TRBV7-9 with TRBJ2-1; the match to TRBD1 covers 12 bases. This CDR3 has 15 residues. Germline V gene sequence: CDR1 SEHNR, CDR2 FQNEAQ (reference sequence). The V segment lost 7 bases and the J segment 7 bases; nucleotides outside the gene matches: 8. The CDR3 loop reads CASTPRDRGPNEQFF. The CDR3 DNA follows: TGTGCCAGCACCCCCCGGGACAGGGGGCCGAATGAGCAGTTCTTC.

The V call is TRBV27, the J call TRBJ1-2; TRBD1 matches 8 bases. This CDR3 region has 16 residues. Germline V gene data show CDR1 as MNHEY and CDR2 as SMNVEV (reference sequence). The V segment lost 4 bases and the J segment 7 bases; nucleotides outside the gene matches: 14. The CDR3 DNA reads as TGTGCCAGCAGTTCTTTAACAGGGGGTATGTTCTTTGGCTACACCTTC. It yields the protein CASSSLTGGMFFGYTF.

V is TRBV5-1 and J is TRBJ2-7, with 10 bases aligning to TRBD1. V trimming: 1 base; J trimming: 3 bases; junction bases outside the gene matches: 7. The V gene's germline CDR1 is SGHRS and CDR2 YFSETQ. This CDR3 has 16 amino acids. CDR3 in amino acids: CASSLLGTGAYYEQYF. The CDR3 nucleotides are TGCGCCAGCAGCTTGTTAGGGACAGGGGCCTACTACGAGCAGTACTTC.

This clone was found a few times. The chain couples TRBV28 to TRBJ1-3; D remains unclear. In germline, CDR1 is MDHEN, CDR2 SYDVKM. CDR3 length: 14 residues. V lost 5 bases, J lost 0 bases, and 8 bases lay in between. CDR3 sequence: CASSDSSSGNTIYF. The CDR3 nucleotides read TGTGCCAGCAGTGACTCTAGCTCTGGAAACACCATATATTTT. The whole variable domain, remainder taken from reference TRBV28 and TRBJ1-3, is DVKVTQSSRYLVKRTGEKVFLECVQDMDHENMFWYRQDPGLGLRLIYFSYDVKMKEKGDIPEGYSVSREKKERFSLILESASTNQTSMYLCASSDSSSGNTIYFGEGSWLTVV.

The J gene is TRBJ2-1, the V gene TRBV5-4; 9 nucleotides line up with TRBD1. V dropped 0 bases and J dropped 3; count of bases not matched to a gene: 7. The V gene's germline CDR1 is SGHNT and CDR2 YYREEE (reference sequence). The CDR3 has 17 amino acids. The CDR3 here is CASSLGGGQGLYNEQFF. CDR3 bases: TGTGCCAGCAGCTTGGGCGGGGGACAGGGCCTCTACAATGAGCAGTTCTTC.

This clone was counted once. CDR3 loop: CASSRTGDQETQYF. CDR3 DNA: TGCGCCAGCAGCAGGACAGGGGACCAAGAGACCCAGTACTTC. The rearrangement links TRBV5-1 to TRBJ2-5; 9 nucleotides agree with TRBD1. Trimming at V came to 4 bases and at J to 0 bases, leaving 1 base not matched to a gene. This CDR3 contains 14 residues. From germline, CDR1 is SGHRS and CDR2 YFSETQ.